These 24 T cell receptor beta chains share one sample of origin, sequenced in a study of T cell responses to AZD1222 COVID-19 vaccine. TCRdb keeps only in-frame clones here, not all; method: immunoSEQ multiplex PCR. This table holds under 150,000 clones, about 93% found once. The specimen comprised peripheral blood, sampled on day 0 of AZD1222 vaccination. The receptors were sampled from an adult in good health.

The CDR3: CASSPGTANYGYTF. The CDR3 bases are TGTGCCAGCAGCCCTGGGACAGCTAACTATGGCTACACCTTC. The V gene is TRBV13, the J gene TRBJ1-2, with TRBD1 matching over 7 bases. The germline V gene has CDR1 PRHDT and CDR2 FYEKMQ (reference sequence). This CDR3 is 14 amino acids long. Germline trimming cut 5 bases from V and 0 bases from J; bases unmatched to any gene: 3.

This chain links TRBV4-3 with TRBJ1-4, with a tentative D call TRBD1 (5 bases). V lost 2 bases, J lost 8 bases, and 24 bases lay in between. Germline V lookup: CDR1 LGHNA, CDR2 YSLEER. The CDR3 spans 18 residues. Here the CDR3 DNA reads TGCGCCAGCAGCCAAAATATATTATGGACAAACCGGGAGGAAAAACTGTTTTTT. Translation gives CASSQNILWTNREEKLFF.

The chain uses TRBV19 and TRBJ2-3, with a tentative D call TRBD2 (6 bases). This CDR3 region has 16 residues. CDR1 is LNHDA, CDR2 SQIVND, per germline (reference sequence). Trimming left V 5 bases short and J 6 bases short, with 21 bases between. This chain's CDR3 is CASSALLSTGRDTQYF. The CDR3 DNA reads TGTGCCAGTAGTGCACTCCTGTCGACGGGGAGGGATACGCAGTATTTT. The whole variable domain, filled in from reference TRBV19 and TRBJ2-3, reads DGGITQSPKYLFRKEGQNVTLSCEQNLNHDAMYWYRQDPGQGLRLIYYSQIVNDFQKGDIAEGYSVSREKKESFPLTVTSAQKNPTAFYLCASSALLSTGRDTQYFGPGTRLTVL.

The chain employs TRBV30 and TRBJ1-2; 8 bases match TRBD1. This CDR3 spans 15 amino acids. Germline values: CDR1 GTSNPN, CDR2 SVGIG (reference sequence). With 8 bases clipped from V and 6 bases from J, the junction kept 17 bases outside the gene matches. The CDR3 DNA reads TGTGCCAGCTACAGGGGGAGGATGGTATTAGATGGCTACACCTTC. Its translation is CASYRGRMVLDGYTF.

The V call is TRBV12-2, the J call TRBJ2-7; TRBD2, the table's D call, was not compared with the DNA. TRBV12-2 is a listed pseudogene. CDR3 size: 14 residues. The DNA for the CDR3 is TGTGCAAGTCGCTTATGGTGCTATTCCTACGAGCAGTACTTC. This translates into CASRLWCYSYEQYF.

For this clone: This CDR3 is also generated by other DNA sequences in the sample. This chain connects TRBV2 to TRBJ2-7; 9 bases agree with TRBD2. This CDR3 is 15 amino acids long. Looked up from germline, CDR1 is SNHLY and CDR2 is FYNNEI. V gave up 0 bases and J gave up 1 base; unmatched junction bases: 1. This CDR3 is CASSEARGGSYEQYF. Written as DNA, the CDR3 is TGTGCCAGCAGTGAAGCGCGGGGGGGTTCCTACGAGCAGTACTTC.

The chain combines TRBV2 with TRBJ1-6; D is possibly TRBD1 (5 bases). The V end lost 2 bases, the J end lost 11 bases, and 13 bases lay between the germline ends. The CDR3 extends over 14 amino acids. The germline V gene has CDR1 SNHLY and CDR2 FYNNEI. Written as DNA, the CDR3 is TGTGCCAGCAGTGAACGGCAGGGTCCTACACCCCTCCACTTT. It codes for CASSERQGPTPLHF. The complete variable domain, with remaining parts taken from reference TRBV2 and TRBJ1-6, reads EPEVTQTPSHQVTQMGQEVILRCVPISNHLYFYWYRQILGQKVEFLVSFYNNEISEKSEIFDDQFSVERPDGSNFTLKIRSTKLEDSAMYFCASSERQGPTPLHFGNGTRLTVT.

This rearrangement joins TRBV6-5 to TRBJ1-5; D gene uncertain. Looked up from germline, CDR1 is MNHEY and CDR2 is SVGAGI. The V end lost 6 bases, the J end lost 7 bases, and 10 bases lay between the germline ends. This CDR3 contains 12 residues. The CDR3 region has the DNA TGTGCCAGCAGACACTTCGGGCAGCCCCAGCATTTT. Protein product: CASRHFGQPQHF.

The CDR3 here is CAWRAPGGDYGYTF. The CDR3 DNA reads as TGTGCCTGGAGGGCCCCGGGCGGGGACTATGGCTACACCTTC. The genes are TRBV30 and TRBJ1-2; D unresolved. Germline V gene data show CDR1 as GTSNPN and CDR2 as SVGIG (reference sequence). The CDR3 spans 14 residues. V lost 3 bases and J 3 bases, leaving 14 bases between the germline ends.

This chain joins TRBV19 and TRBJ1-5; no clear D gene. Trimming left V 5 bases short and J 7 bases short, with 15 bases between. Germline values: CDR1 LNHDA, CDR2 SQIVND (reference sequence). The CDR3 loop spans 14 amino acids. The CDR3 loop reads CASSFVIPGQPQHF. As DNA, the CDR3 is TGTGCCAGTAGTTTTGTAATCCCGGGACAGCCCCAGCATTTT.

The chain joins TRBV7-9 to TRBJ2-7, with D perhaps assigned TRBD1 or TRBD2 (5 bases each). Germline V gene lookup returns CDR1 SEHNR and CDR2 FQNEAQ (reference sequence). The germline V and J ends were trimmed by 5 bases and 0 bases, with 8 bases remaining between them. The CDR3 loop spans 13 amino acids. CDR3 bases: TGTGCCAGCAGCGGGGACCTCTCCTACGAGCAGTACTTC. As protein: CASSGDLSYEQYF.

This clone was recorded many times. V and J are TRBV16 and TRBJ1-1, with 9 bases fitting TRBD1. Unmatched junction bases numbered 10, after V lost 8 bases and J lost 6 bases. Germline V gene lookup returns CDR1 KGHSY and CDR2 FQNENV. The CDR3 has 14 residues. The CDR3 protein is CASGTGGAYAEAFF. CDR3 DNA sequence: TGTGCCAGCGGAACAGGGGGCGCGTATGCTGAAGCTTTCTTT.

CDR3 coding DNA: TGTGCCAGCAGCCAATGGGACGGTGAAGCTTTCTTT. Protein: CASSQWDGEAFF. The V and J genes are TRBV3-1 (or the pseudogene TRBV3-2) and TRBJ1-1, with TRBD1 as a possible D gene (5 bases). CDR1 and CDR2 from the germline V gene are LGHDT and YNNKEL (reference sequence). Deletions cut 2 bases from V and 7 bases from J, with 8 bases between. The CDR3 totals 12 residues.

The rearrangement joins TRBV7-2 to TRBJ2-7, with D hard to call. The germline V and J ends were trimmed by 3 bases and 4 bases, with 10 bases remaining between them. The germline CDR1 and CDR2 sequences are SGHTA and FQGNSA. This CDR3 region has 13 residues. In nucleotides, the CDR3 is TGTGCCAGCAGCTTGAATTTGGGGTACGAGCAGTACTTC. Translated, it gives CASSLNLGYEQYF.

J is TRBJ1-5 and V is TRBV19; 7 nucleotides agree with TRBD1. CDR3 length: 12 amino acids. The germline V gene encodes CDR1 LNHDA and CDR2 SQIVND (reference sequence). V was clipped by 6 bases and J by 6 bases; unmatched bases: 2. The CDR3 is CASRQGGQPQHF. CDR3 nucleotides: TGTGCCAGTAGGCAGGGGGGTCAGCCCCAGCATTTT.

This clone was seen only a few times. The gene calls are TRBV10-3 and TRBJ1-2; D gene uncertain. CDR3 length: 15 amino acids. Trimming stripped 0 bases from V and 0 bases from J, with 8 bases between. Germline V gene data show CDR1 as ENHRY and CDR2 as SYGVKD. CDR3 DNA: TGTGCCATCAGTGAGTCGTCGATCACTAACTATGGCTACACCTTC. Translation: CAISESSITNYGYTF.

The rearrangement uses TRBV7-9 and TRBJ1-2, with D possibly matching TRBD1 (5 bases). Per the germline V gene, CDR1 is SEHNR and CDR2 is FQNEAQ (reference sequence). V shed 6 bases and J shed 0 bases, with 14 bases lying between them. CDR3 size: 15 residues. This chain's CDR3 is CASRLSRGPNYGYTF. DNA of the CDR3: TGTGCCAGCAGGTTATCGAGGGGCCCTAACTATGGCTACACCTTC.

The chain is built from TRBV7-2 and TRBJ2-3, with 9 bases matching TRBD2. The junction had 7 bases not matched to a gene; V was cut back by 1 base and J by 5 bases. Germline CDR1 reads SGHTA; CDR2 reads FQGNSA. CDR3 length: 16 amino acids. CDR3 in amino acids: CASSLGSSGALDTQYF. CDR3 coding DNA: TGTGCCAGCAGCTTAGGGTCTAGCGGGGCCCTAGATACGCAGTATTTT.

The gene calls are TRBV14 and TRBJ1-6; 9 nucleotides agree with TRBD1. Germline lookup yields CDR1 SGHDN and CDR2 FVKESK. The CDR3 covers 15 residues. The V segment lost 1 base and the J segment 9 bases; nucleotides outside the gene matches: 4. In DNA form, the CDR3 reads TGTGCCAGCAGCCAAGGCCGGGACAGGGTTTCACCCCTCCACTTT. Translated, it gives CASSQGRDRVSPLHF.

This sequence joins TRBV6-2 or TRBV6-3 and TRBJ1-2; D unresolved. In germline, CDR1 is MNHEY, CDR2 SVGEGT. Between the trimmed V and J ends, which lost 4 bases and 8 bases, there was a span of 14 bases. The CDR3 spans 13 residues. The CDR3: CASSWAGPRGYTF. CDR3 coding DNA: TGTGCCAGCAGTTGGGCCGGGCCGAGGGGCTACACCTTC.

The V gene is TRBV6-5, the J gene TRBJ1-4, with D possibly TRBD1 on 5 matching bases. The length of the CDR3 is 14 residues. The germline V gene encodes CDR1 MNHEY and CDR2 SVGAGI. Trimming left V 7 bases short and J 2 bases short, with 11 bases between. CDR3 nucleotides: TGTGCCAGCAAAACCGGGACCACTAATGAAAAACTGTTTTTT. Its translation: CASKTGTTNEKLFF.

CDR3 sequence reads: CASSPRGSQETQYF. For the CDR3, the DNA is TGTGCCAGCAGTCCACGGGGGTCACAAGAGACCCAGTACTTC. The chain is built from TRBV11-2 and TRBJ2-5; TRBD2 is a possible D gene (6 bases). In germline, CDR1 is SGHAT, CDR2 FQNNGV. Trimming removed 6 bases at V and 2 bases at J, with 13 bases between. The CDR3 consists of 14 residues.

The chain is built from TRBV5-3 and TRBJ1-3, with D hard to call. TRBV5-3 is given ORF status, its function remaining uncertain. The CDR3 runs 15 residues. V lost 3 bases to trimming and J lost 4 bases, with 14 bases between them. The CDR3, as DNA: TGTGCCAGAAGCTCACCCGGCGGGAAAGGAAACACCATATATTTT. Translation gives CARSSPGGKGNTIYF.

In this sample, this clone turned up a few times. The chain carries TRBV5-1 and TRBJ2-7; D might be TRBD1 (6 bases). This CDR3 has 15 residues. CDR1 SGHRS and CDR2 YFSETQ come from the germline V gene. V was pared by 3 bases and J by 6 bases, with 19 bases between. The DNA of the CDR3 is TGCGCCAGCAGCTCCCGGACAGCTAACTCTGCCGAGCAGTACTTC. It is translated as CASSSRTANSAEQYF.